These T cell receptor beta chains were read from a single sample in a study of beta chain features in type 1 diabetes. Profiling relied on immunoSEQ multiplex PCR, and the TCRdb table lists in-frame clones only, not all of them. Of roughly 300,000 clones in the sample, 8% were seen once. Sequenced sample: central memory CD4+ T cells from blood. Every receptor here comes from a woman under 30 in good health. Each CDR3 is given with its conserved first and last residue. The D gene is left open where the match is weak. Where a row states a size, it is once, few, many or the class of an expanded clone; other rows omit it.

cdr3_aa	cdr3_nt	v_call	j_call	clone_size	d_call
CASSYGGGLYGYTF	TGTGCCAGCAGTTACGGGGGGGGACTCTATGGCTACACCTTC	TRBV6-6	TRBJ1-2	.	.
CASSENYGYTF	TGTGCCAGCAGTGAAAACTATGGCTACACCTTC	TRBV2	TRBJ1-2	.	.
CASSLGGRSNNEQFF	TGTGCCAGCAGCTTAGGCGGGCGATCCAACAATGAGCAGTTCTTC	TRBV7-9	TRBJ2-1	many	.
CASRLLGETQYF	TGTGCCAGCCGACTACTAGGAGAGACCCAGTACTTC	TRBV11-2	TRBJ2-5	.	.
CAIANWRGNYNEQFF	TGTGCTATCGCTAATTGGCGCGGGAACTACAATGAGCAGTTCTTC	TRBV6-1	TRBJ2-1	few	.
CASSLNPPLTGGSEQYF	TGCGCCAGCAGCTTGAATCCCCCTTTGACAGGAGGGAGTGAGCAGTACTTC	TRBV5-1	TRBJ2-7	few	.
CASSLENSGYGYTF	TGTGCCAGCAGCTTAGAAAACAGCGGCTATGGCTACACCTTC	TRBV7-2	TRBJ1-2	.	.
CASSLGGTYEQYF	TGTGCCAGCAGCTTAGGCGGGACCTACGAGCAGTACTTC	TRBV7-6	TRBJ2-7	many	.
CASRLQGDTEAFF	TGTGCCAGCAGGCTACAGGGGGACACTGAAGCTTTCTTT	TRBV6-6	TRBJ1-1	.	TRBD1
CASSPRGASGGNRADTQYF	TGTGCCAGCAGCCCTAGGGGGGCTAGCGGGGGGAATAGGGCAGATACGCAGTATTTT	TRBV7-2	TRBJ2-3	.	TRBD2
CASSRGGLADNTEQYF	TGTGCCAGCAGCCGGGGGGGGCTAGCAGATAATACCGAGCAGTACTTC	TRBV5-4	TRBJ2-7	once	TRBD2
CASAGRSSGTYEQYF	TGTGCCAGCGCTGGAAGGTCTAGCGGGACCTACGAGCAGTACTTC	TRBV7-9	TRBJ2-7	many	TRBD2
CANTKSRAKNIQYF	TGTGCCAACACCAAATCCCGGGCCAAAAACATTCAGTACTTC	TRBV11-3	TRBJ2-4	.	.
CASGVGGNTEAFF	TGTGCCAGCGGAGTGGGAGGCAACACTGAAGCTTTCTTT	TRBV7-9	TRBJ1-1	.	.
CASSQDPREAQYF	TGCGCCAGCAGCCAAGACCCTAGGGAGGCGCAGTATTTT	TRBV4-3	TRBJ2-3	many	.
CASSARPANEQFF	TGTGCCAGCAGTGCACGTCCAGCTAATGAGCAGTTCTTC	TRBV28	TRBJ2-1	few	.
CASSKNSVRYEQYF	TGTGCCAGCAGCAAAAATTCGGTCCGATACGAGCAGTACTTC	TRBV7-8	TRBJ2-7	.	.
CASSSPSSYNEQFF	TGTGCCAGCAGCTCCCCCTCTTCTTACAATGAGCAGTTCTTC	TRBV7-2	TRBJ2-1	many	.
CASSQDRVAVNEQFF	TGCGCCAGCAGCCAAGATCGGGTAGCGGTTAATGAGCAGTTCTTC	TRBV4-1	TRBJ2-1	few	.
CASSSGDSRVRGQYF	TGTGCCAGCAGTTCGGGGGACTCCCGTGTACGAGGGCAGTACTTC	TRBV6-5	TRBJ2-7	many	.
CASSLRQRVETQYF	TGTGCCAGCAGCTTAAGACAGAGAGTCGAGACCCAGTACTTC	TRBV7-2	TRBJ2-5	few	.
CASSFRQGKNEQYF	TGTGCCAGCAGCTTTCGACAGGGGAAGAACGAGCAGTACTTC	TRBV5-6	TRBJ2-7	many	TRBD1
CASSLGGRLTGELFF	TGTGCCAGCAGCCTTGGTGGGCGGTTGACCGGGGAGCTGTTTTTT	TRBV7-9	TRBJ2-2	few	.
CASSLSRARVEAFF	TGTGCCAGCAGCTTGAGTAGGGCAAGGGTTGAAGCTTTCTTT	TRBV5-4	TRBJ1-1	.	.
CASSPGGPLSGYTF	TGTGCCAGCTCACCAGGAGGGCCCCTCTCGGGCTACACCTTC	TRBV18	TRBJ1-2	.	.
CASSLGQDWGQFF	TGCGCCAGCAGCTTGGGACAAGACTGGGGGCAGTTCTTC	TRBV5-1	TRBJ2-1	.	.
CASSQLAGAANEQFF	TGCGCCAGCAGCCAACTAGCGGGAGCAGCTAATGAGCAGTTCTTC	TRBV4-1	TRBJ2-1	.	TRBD2
CASSQGSSAVYEQYF	TGCGCCAGCAGCCAAGGGTCTAGCGCGGTCTACGAGCAGTACTTC	TRBV4-3	TRBJ2-7	.	.
CASSVGLGADTQYF	TGTGCCAGCAGTGTGGGACTGGGGGCAGATACGCAGTATTTT	TRBV27	TRBJ2-3	many	.
CASSQDHLPTAGQFF	TGCGCCAGCAGCCAAGATCACCTCCCGACGGCGGGGCAGTTCTTC	TRBV4-3	TRBJ2-1	many	.
CASRSSIRYEQYF	TGTGCCAGCAGATCTAGTATCCGTTACGAGCAGTACTTC	TRBV6-5	TRBJ2-7	.	.
CASSWAGTSGTDTQYF	TGTGCCAGCAGCTGGGCCGGGACTAGCGGCACAGATACGCAGTATTTT	TRBV7-9	TRBJ2-3	.	TRBD2
CASSPALSGQETQYF	TGTGCCAGCAGCCCCGCCTTGAGCGGCCAAGAGACCCAGTACTTC	TRBV5-4	TRBJ2-5	.	.
CSVASPDKSETQYF	TGCAGCGTTGCTTCGCCCGACAAATCGGAGACCCAGTACTTC	TRBV29-1	TRBJ2-5	.	.
CASIARAGGIQYF	TGTGCCAGCATTGCCAGAGCGGGGGGCATTCAGTACTTC	TRBV6-5	TRBJ2-4	few	TRBD2
CASSLIKRGNEQFF	TGTGCCAGCAGCTTAATCAAGCGGGGCAATGAGCAGTTCTTC	TRBV7-2	TRBJ2-1	many	TRBD2
CASSVTGTGGEQYF	TGTGCCAGCAGTGTAACCGGGACAGGGGGCGAGCAGTACTTC	TRBV9	TRBJ2-7	few	TRBD1
CASSPEPSSYEQYF	TGTGCCAGCAGCCCTGAGCCAAGCTCCTACGAGCAGTACTTC	TRBV7-2	TRBJ2-7	.	.
CASSPAAGNPYEQYF	TGTGCCAGCAGCCCCGCCGCAGGGAATCCCTACGAGCAGTACTTC	TRBV7-2	TRBJ2-7	.	.
CAISRETGRSPLHF	TGTGCCATCAGTCGAGAGACAGGGAGGTCACCCCTCCACTTT	TRBV10-3	TRBJ1-6	.	TRBD1
CSGTGQNTGELFF	TGCAGCGGGACGGGACAGAACACCGGGGAGCTGTTTTTT	TRBV29-1	TRBJ2-2	.	.
CASTDRGGGYTF	TGTGCCAGCACCGACAGGGGCGGTGGCTACACCTTC	TRBV28	TRBJ1-2	.	TRBD1
CATSIQGRGTDTQYF	TGTGCCACCTCGATACAGGGGAGAGGGACAGATACGCAGTATTTT	TRBV2	TRBJ2-3	.	TRBD1
CASSLALGRSNTEAFF	TGTGCCAGCAGCTTAGCGCTAGGGCGGTCGAACACTGAAGCTTTCTTT	TRBV7-6	TRBJ1-1	few	.